This T cell receptor beta chain was obtained from a study of control samples from healthy donors and cancer patients. The germline V gene has CDR1 SGHAT and CDR2 FQNNGV. The germline V and J ends were trimmed by 1 base and 4 bases, with 9 bases remaining between them. CDR3 size: 14 residues. Sequencing used immunoSEQ multiplex PCR; TCRdb keeps in-frame clones, though not all of them. Of approximately 140,000 clones in the sample, less than 90% are singletons; the top ten hold roughly 8.7%. The specimen was blood. The sequence came from a woman younger than 45 in good health. The chain is built from TRBV11-2 and TRBJ2-3, with D possibly matching TRBD2 (5 bases). CDR3 sequence reads: CASSLGLAADTQYF. In DNA, the CDR3 is TGTGCCAGCAGCTTAGGCCTAGCAGCAGATACGCAGTATTTT.